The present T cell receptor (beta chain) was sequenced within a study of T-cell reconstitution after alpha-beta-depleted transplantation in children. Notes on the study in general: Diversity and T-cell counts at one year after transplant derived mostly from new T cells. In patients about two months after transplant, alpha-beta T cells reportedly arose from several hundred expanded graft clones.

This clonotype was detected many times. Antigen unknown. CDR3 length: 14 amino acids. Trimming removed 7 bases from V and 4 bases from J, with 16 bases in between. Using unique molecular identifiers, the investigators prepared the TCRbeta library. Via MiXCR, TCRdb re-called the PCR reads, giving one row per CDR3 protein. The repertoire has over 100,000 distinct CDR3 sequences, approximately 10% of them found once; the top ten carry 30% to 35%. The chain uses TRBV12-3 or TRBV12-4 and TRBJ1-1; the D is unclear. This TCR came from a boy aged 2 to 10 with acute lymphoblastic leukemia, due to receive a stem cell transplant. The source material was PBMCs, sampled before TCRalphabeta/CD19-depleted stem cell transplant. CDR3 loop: CASNLDGFGTEAFF. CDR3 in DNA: TGTGCCAGCAACCTCGACGGCTTTGGCACTGAAGCTTTCTTT.